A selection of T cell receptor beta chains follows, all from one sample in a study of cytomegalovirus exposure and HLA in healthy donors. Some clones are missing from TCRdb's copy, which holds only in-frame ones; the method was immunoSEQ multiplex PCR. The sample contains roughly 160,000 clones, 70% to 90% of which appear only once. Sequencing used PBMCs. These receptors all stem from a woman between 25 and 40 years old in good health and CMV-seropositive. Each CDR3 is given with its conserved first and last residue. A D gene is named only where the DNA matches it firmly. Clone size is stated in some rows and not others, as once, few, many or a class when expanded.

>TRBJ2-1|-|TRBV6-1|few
CASSGTASSYNEQFF
TGTGCCAGCAGTGGAACAGCCAGCTCCTACAATGAGCAGTTCTTC
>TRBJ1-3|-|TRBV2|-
CASSARQVVISGNTIYF
TGTGCCAGCAGCGCCCGACAGGTAGTGATCTCTGGAAACACCATATATTTT
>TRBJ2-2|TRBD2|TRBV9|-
CASSVVGTSGGGGELFF
TGTGCCAGCAGCGTAGTCGGGACTAGCGGGGGAGGCGGGGAGCTGTTTTTT
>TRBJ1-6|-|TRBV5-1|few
CASSLGGVDSPLHF
TGCGCCAGCAGCTTAGGAGGAGTAGATTCACCCCTCCACTTT
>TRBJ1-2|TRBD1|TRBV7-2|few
CASRSSDRNYGYTF
TGTGCCAGCAGAAGCTCGGACAGGAACTATGGCTACACCTTC
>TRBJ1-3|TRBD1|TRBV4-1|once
CASSQVSSGGGNTIYF
TGCGCCAGCAGCCAAGTGTCGTCAGGGGGAGGAAACACCATATATTTT
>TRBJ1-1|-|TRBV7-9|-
CASSLNRDATEAFF
TGTGCCAGCAGCTTAAACAGGGATGCCACTGAAGCTTTCTTT
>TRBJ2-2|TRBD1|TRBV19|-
CASRGQVNTGELFF
TGTGCCAGTAGGGGACAGGTTAACACCGGGGAGCTGTTTTTT
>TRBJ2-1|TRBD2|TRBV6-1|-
CASSDGRGGVEQFF
TGTGCCAGCAGTGATGGGCGGGGGGGCGTGGAGCAGTTCTTC
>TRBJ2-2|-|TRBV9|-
CASSVRAGEIGELFF
TGTGCCAGCAGCGTAAGGGCAGGGGAAATCGGGGAGCTGTTTTTT
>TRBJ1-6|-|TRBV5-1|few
CASSRNRGSYNSPLHF
TGCGCCAGCAGCAGAAACCGGGGATCCTATAATTCACCCCTCCACTTT
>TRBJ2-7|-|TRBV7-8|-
CASSPQVDEQYF
TGTGCCAGCAGCCCCCAGGTTGACGAGCAGTACTTC
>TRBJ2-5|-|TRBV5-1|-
CASSYYTSYQETQYF
TGCGCCAGCAGCTACTATACATCGTACCAAGAGACCCAGTACTTC
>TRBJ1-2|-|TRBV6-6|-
CASSYTANYGYTF
TGTGCCAGCAGTTACACAGCTAACTATGGCTACACCTTC